This is a list of T cell receptor beta chains from one sample in a study of graft-versus-host responses after intestinal transplantation. No cognate antigen is known for these TCRs. TCRdb's copy holds only in-frame clones and misses some; the assay was immunoSEQ multiplex PCR. The sample includes tens of thousands of clones, about nine tenths of them seen just once. The material sequenced was unstimulated CD4+ T cells sorted from spleen or lymph node cells, taken before transplant. These receptors originate from a human donor who was the organ donor for an intestinal transplant. CDR3s include the opening cysteine and the closing phenylalanine or tryptophan. The D gene is left open where the match is weak. Expanded clones get a size class; other rows say once, few or many, or leave the size out.

j_gene: TRBJ2-2; v_gene: TRBV7-9; abundance: NA; d_gene: TRBD2; CDR3aa: CASSTGLAVTPGELFF; CDR3nt: TGTGCCAGCAGCACAGGACTAGCGGTAACACCCGGGGAGCTGTTTTTT
j_gene: TRBJ1-4; v_gene: TRBV15; abundance: NA; d_gene: TRBD1; CDR3aa: CATSRTGEKLFF; CDR3nt: TGTGCCACCAGCAGGACAGGGGAAAAACTGTTTTTT
j_gene: TRBJ2-1; v_gene: TRBV19; abundance: NA; d_gene: TRBD2; CDR3aa: CASSMGLAAPWEISSYNEQFF; CDR3nt: TGTGCCAGTAGTATGGGACTAGCGGCCCCCTGGGAGATCAGCTCCTACAATGAGCAGTTCTTC
j_gene: TRBJ2-3; v_gene: TRBV6-6; abundance: NA; d_gene: TRBD2; CDR3aa: CASSYRFASGQYTQYF; CDR3nt: TGTGCCAGCAGTTACCGATTCGCTAGCGGGCAATATACGCAGTATTTT
j_gene: TRBJ2-7; v_gene: TRBV7-2; abundance: NA; d_gene: NA; CDR3aa: CASSLSYEQYF; CDR3nt: TGTGCCAGCAGCTTATCCTACGAGCAGTACTTC
j_gene: TRBJ2-1; v_gene: TRBV14; abundance: NA; d_gene: NA; CDR3aa: CASSQVIGAEQFF; CDR3nt: TGTGCCAGCAGCCAAGTAATAGGGGCCGAGCAGTTCTTC
j_gene: TRBJ2-5; v_gene: TRBV30; abundance: NA; d_gene: NA; CDR3aa: CAWSVRREETQYF; CDR3nt: TGTGCCTGGAGTGTACGGAGGGAGGAGACCCAGTACTTC
j_gene: TRBJ2-1; v_gene: TRBV7-2; abundance: NA; d_gene: TRBD2; CDR3aa: CASSSGLAGGYNEQFF; CDR3nt: TGTGCCAGCAGCTCGGGACTAGCGGGAGGGTACAATGAGCAGTTCTTC
j_gene: TRBJ2-1; v_gene: TRBV19; abundance: NA; d_gene: TRBD2; CDR3aa: CASRGSGWSSYNEQFF; CDR3nt: TGTGCCAGTAGAGGTAGCGGGTGGAGCTCCTACAATGAGCAGTTCTTC
j_gene: TRBJ2-7; v_gene: TRBV19; abundance: NA; d_gene: TRBD1; CDR3aa: CASSIFVGDRGYGQYF; CDR3nt: TGTGCCAGTAGTATTTTCGTCGGGGACAGGGGGTACGGGCAGTACTTC
j_gene: TRBJ1-4; v_gene: TRBV7-9; abundance: NA; d_gene: NA; CDR3aa: CASSLGGVANEKLFF; CDR3nt: TGTGCCAGCAGCTTAGGGGGGGTTGCTAATGAAAAACTGTTTTTT
j_gene: TRBJ1-2; v_gene: TRBV28; abundance: NA; d_gene: NA; CDR3aa: CASSFGRYNYGYTF; CDR3nt: TGTGCCAGCAGTTTCGGCAGATATAACTATGGCTACACCTTC
j_gene: TRBJ1-6; v_gene: TRBV14; abundance: NA; d_gene: NA; CDR3aa: CASSQEGSSGYNSPLHF; CDR3nt: TGTGCCAGCAGCCAAGAAGGCAGTAGCGGGTATAATTCACCCCTCCACTTT
j_gene: TRBJ2-1; v_gene: TRBV13; abundance: NA; d_gene: TRBD2; CDR3aa: CASSLELAGNYEQFF; CDR3nt: TGTGCCAGCAGCTTAGAACTAGCGGGAAACTATGAGCAGTTCTTC
j_gene: TRBJ1-2; v_gene: TRBV19; abundance: NA; d_gene: NA; CDR3aa: CASSISKTATNYGYTF; CDR3nt: TGTGCCAGTAGTATTAGTAAAACAGCGACTAACTATGGCTACACCTTC
j_gene: TRBJ2-7; v_gene: TRBV28; abundance: NA; d_gene: TRBD1; CDR3aa: CASSTQGYEQYF; CDR3nt: TGTGCCAGCAGCACACAGGGGTACGAGCAGTACTTC
j_gene: TRBJ2-1; v_gene: TRBV28; abundance: once; d_gene: NA; CDR3aa: CASSGTGYNEQFF; CDR3nt: TGTGCCAGCAGTGGCACGGGGTACAATGAGCAGTTCTTC
j_gene: TRBJ2-7; v_gene: TRBV5-1; abundance: NA; d_gene: NA; CDR3aa: CASSSGTNSYEQYF; CDR3nt: TGCGCCAGCAGCTCCGGGACAAACTCCTACGAGCAGTACTTC
j_gene: TRBJ2-5; v_gene: TRBV6-6; abundance: NA; d_gene: TRBD1; CDR3aa: CASRKTGGETQYF; CDR3nt: TGTGCCAGCAGAAAGACAGGGGGGGAGACCCAGTACTTC
j_gene: TRBJ2-5; v_gene: TRBV7-7; abundance: NA; d_gene: NA; CDR3aa: CASSRDIRTETQYF; CDR3nt: TGTGCTAGCAGCCGGGACATACGAACGGAGACCCAGTACTTC
j_gene: TRBJ2-1; v_gene: TRBV4-3; abundance: NA; d_gene: NA; CDR3aa: CASSRGTEAYNEQFF; CDR3nt: TGCGCCAGCAGCCGCGGGACTGAAGCCTACAATGAGCAGTTCTTC
j_gene: TRBJ2-7; v_gene: TRBV25-1; abundance: NA; d_gene: NA; CDR3aa: CASSDPLGGEYEQYF; CDR3nt: TGTGCCAGCAGTGACCCGTTAGGCGGGGAATACGAGCAGTACTTC
j_gene: TRBJ2-7; v_gene: TRBV21-1; abundance: NA; d_gene: NA; CDR3aa: CASKFPGTRRREQYF; CDR3nt: TGTGCCAGCAAGTTCCCCGGGACTAGACGTCGAGAGCAGTACTTC